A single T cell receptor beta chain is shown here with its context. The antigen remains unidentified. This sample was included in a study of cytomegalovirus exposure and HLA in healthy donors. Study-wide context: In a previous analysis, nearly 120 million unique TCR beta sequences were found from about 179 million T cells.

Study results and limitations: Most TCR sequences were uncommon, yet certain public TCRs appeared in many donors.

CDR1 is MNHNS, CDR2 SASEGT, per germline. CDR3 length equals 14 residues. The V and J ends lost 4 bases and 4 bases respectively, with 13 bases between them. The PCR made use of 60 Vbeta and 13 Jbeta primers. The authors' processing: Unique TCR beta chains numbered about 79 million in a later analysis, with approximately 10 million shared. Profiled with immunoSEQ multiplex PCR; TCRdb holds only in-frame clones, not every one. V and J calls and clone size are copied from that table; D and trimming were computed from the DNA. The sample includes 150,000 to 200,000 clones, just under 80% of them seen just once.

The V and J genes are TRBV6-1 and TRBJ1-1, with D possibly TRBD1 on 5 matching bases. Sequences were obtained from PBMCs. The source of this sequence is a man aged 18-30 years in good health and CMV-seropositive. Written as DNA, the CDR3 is TGTGCCAGCAGTGTGGGCGGCGGGGGCACTGAAGCTTTCTTT. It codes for CASSVGGGGTEAFF.